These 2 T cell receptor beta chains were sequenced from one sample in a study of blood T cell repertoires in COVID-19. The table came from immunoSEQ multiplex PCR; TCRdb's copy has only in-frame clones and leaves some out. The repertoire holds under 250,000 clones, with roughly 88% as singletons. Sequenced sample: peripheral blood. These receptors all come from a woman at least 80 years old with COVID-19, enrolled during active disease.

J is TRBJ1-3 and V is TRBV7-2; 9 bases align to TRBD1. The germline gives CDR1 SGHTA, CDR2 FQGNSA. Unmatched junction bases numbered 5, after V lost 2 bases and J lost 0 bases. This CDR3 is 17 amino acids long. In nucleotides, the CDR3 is TGTGCCAGCAGCTTAATGGGACAGGGACTCTCTGGAAACACCATATATTTT. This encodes CASSLMGQGLSGNTIYF.

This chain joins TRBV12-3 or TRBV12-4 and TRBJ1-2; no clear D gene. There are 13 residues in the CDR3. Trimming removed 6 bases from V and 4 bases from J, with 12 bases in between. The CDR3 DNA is TGTGCCAGCAGAGCGATGGCGGGCTATGGCTACACCTTC. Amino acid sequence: CASRAMAGYGYTF.